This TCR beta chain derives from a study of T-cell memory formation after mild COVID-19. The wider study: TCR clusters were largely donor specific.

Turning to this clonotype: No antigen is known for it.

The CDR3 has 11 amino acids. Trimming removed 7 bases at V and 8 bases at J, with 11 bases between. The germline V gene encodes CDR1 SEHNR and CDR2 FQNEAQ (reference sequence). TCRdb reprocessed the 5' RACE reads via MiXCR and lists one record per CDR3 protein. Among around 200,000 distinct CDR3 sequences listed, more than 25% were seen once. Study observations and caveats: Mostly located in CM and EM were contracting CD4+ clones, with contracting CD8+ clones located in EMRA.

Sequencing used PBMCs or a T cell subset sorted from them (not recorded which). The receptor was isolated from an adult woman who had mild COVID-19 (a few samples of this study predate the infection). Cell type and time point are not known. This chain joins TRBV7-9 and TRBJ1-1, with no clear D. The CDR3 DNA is TGTGCCAGCATGATGACGAAAGAAGCTTTCTTT. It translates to CASMMTKEAFF.